The 12 T cell receptor beta chains below all came from one sample that was sequenced in a study of CD8 T cells in ankylosing spondylitis (dated by TCRdb to about 2017). The method was 5' RACE. For sequencing, an Illumina HiSeq 2500 was employed. Through fastp at Q25 and MiXCR, TCRdb rebuilt clones from the public reads, retaining in-frame beta chains. Each CDR3 protein appears once, grouped with its most common genes and DNA. Within this sample are 130,000 or so distinct CDR3 sequences, with 10% to 12% of them counted one time only. Roughly 4.5% of the sample lies in the top ten. Material for sequencing was blood, either unsorted or a sorted T cell fraction (not recorded which). The receptors come from a female donor with ankylosing spondylitis or in good health (not recorded which).

This clonotype was seen at least ten times. The chain couples TRBV19 to TRBJ2-7; no reliable D call. Germline assignment: CDR1 LNHDA and CDR2 SQIVND (reference sequence). V lost 3 bases, J lost 5 bases, and 8 bases lay in between. CDR3 length equals 12 residues. The CDR3 protein is CASSIREDEQYF. Written as DNA, the CDR3 is TGTGCCAGTAGTATCAGAGAGGACGAGCAGTACTTC.

V gene TRBV5-1 combines with J gene TRBJ1-1; a possible D gene is TRBD1 (5 bases). Trimming shortened V by 6 bases and J by 3 bases, and 15 bases separated the two germline ends. CDR1 SGHRS and CDR2 YFSETQ come from the germline V gene. The CDR3 is 14 residues long. The CDR3 bases are TGCGCCAGCAACTTATGGGGGGTGGACACTGAAGCTTTCTTT. Protein product: CASNLWGVDTEAFF.

This CDR3 reads CASSPWRGTSYNEQFF. Written as DNA, the CDR3 is TGTGCCAGCAGCCCTTGGCGGGGCACCTCCTACAATGAGCAGTTCTTC. The chain uses TRBV7-9 and TRBJ2-1; maybe TRBD2 (6 bases). Germline V gene data show CDR1 as SEHNR and CDR2 as FQNEAQ (reference sequence). V was shortened by 5 bases and J by 0 bases, with 14 bases between the two germline ends. The CDR3 extends over 16 amino acids.

The chain has TRBV20-1 and TRBJ2-7; TRBD2 is a possible D gene (5 bases). Germline V gene sequence: CDR1 DFQATT, CDR2 SNEGSKA (reference sequence). The CDR3 length is 12 residues. V lost 3 bases, J lost 3 bases, and 9 bases lay in between. The CDR3 region has the DNA TGCAGTGCTAGGCTTGAGGGCTACGAGCAGTACTTC. This encodes CSARLEGYEQYF.

The V gene is TRBV3-1, the J gene TRBJ2-7; D not resolved. V lost 6 bases to trimming and J lost 6 bases, with 9 bases between them. The germline CDR1 and CDR2 sequences are LGHDT and YNNKEL (reference sequence). CDR3 length: 11 residues. The CDR3 loop is CASSFGGEQYF. Written as DNA, the CDR3 is TGTGCCAGCAGTTTCGGCGGCGAGCAGTACTTC.

This clonotype has at least ten counts. The genes are TRBV10-3 and TRBJ2-1; 9 bases agree with TRBD1. Trimming at V came to 2 bases and at J to 4 bases, leaving 3 bases not matched to a gene. Germline CDR1 ENHRY, CDR2 SYGVKD. The CDR3 spans 15 residues. Written as DNA, the CDR3 is TGTGCCATCAGTGAGGGGGACAGGGATTACAATGAGCAGTTCTTC. Protein product: CAISEGDRDYNEQFF.

A remark on this clonotype: Possible read error: a much larger clone is one base away. The V and J genes are TRBV28 and TRBJ2-5; D is perhaps TRBD1 (6 bases). The CDR3 is made up of 11 amino acids. V lost 6 bases, J lost 7 bases, and 9 bases lay in between. CDR1 is MDHEN and CDR2 is SYDVKM in the germline V gene. Written as DNA, the CDR3 is TGTGCCAGCAGATTAGGGGGGACCCAGTACTTC. Translation gives CASRLGGTQYF.

In its sample, this clonotype was seen many times. The chain is built from TRBV20-1 and TRBJ2-1; 11 bases agree with TRBD2. With V trimmed by 6 bases and J by 5 bases, 9 bases remained unmatched. Per the germline V gene, CDR1 is DFQATT and CDR2 is SNEGSKA (reference sequence). The length of the CDR3 is 15 residues. The CDR3 spells CSAPVGTSGHNEQFF. The CDR3 region has the DNA TGCAGTGCCCCGGTCGGGACTAGCGGACACAATGAGCAGTTCTTC.

The chain couples TRBV11-3 to TRBJ2-3; a possible D gene is TRBD2 (7 bases). The length of the CDR3 is 14 residues. Looked up from germline, CDR1 is SGHNT and CDR2 is YENEEA. V was trimmed by 4 bases and J by 5 bases, leaving 13 bases between them. This CDR3 is CASSSTSRGDTQYF. The CDR3 nucleotides are TGTGCCAGCAGCTCGACTAGCAGGGGAGATACGCAGTATTTT.

This clonotype showed up many times. The chain joins TRBV29-1 to TRBJ2-7; a weak D match, TRBD2 (6 bases). CDR3 length: 13 amino acids. The V end lost 6 bases, the J end lost 4 bases, and 16 bases lay between the germline ends. Germline CDR1 and CDR2: SQVTM and ANQGSEA. The CDR3 bases are TGCAGCGTAGCTCGGGACTTTCGGTACGAGCAGTACTTC. Amino acids: CSVARDFRYEQYF.

This clonotype was found many times. The V and J genes are TRBV7-9 and TRBJ1-6; no reliable D call. Germline lookup yields CDR1 SEHNR and CDR2 FQNEAQ (reference sequence). This CDR3 is 10 amino acids long. Between the trimmed V and J ends, which lost 5 bases and 14 bases, there was a span of 7 bases. The chain's CDR3 is CASSPLALHF. CDR3 nucleotides: TGTGCCAGCAGCCCCCTCGCCCTCCACTTT.

This clonotype has ten or more counts. The V call is TRBV5-1, the J call TRBJ2-3, with D maybe TRBD1 (6 bases). The germline CDR1 and CDR2 sequences are SGHRS and YFSETQ. Trimming took off 6 bases at V and 6 bases at J, with 17 bases between the two ends. The CDR3 totals 14 residues. CDR3 residues: CASTLGLTGDTQYF. Here the CDR3 DNA reads TGCGCCAGCACCCTGGGGCTTACAGGGGATACGCAGTATTTT.